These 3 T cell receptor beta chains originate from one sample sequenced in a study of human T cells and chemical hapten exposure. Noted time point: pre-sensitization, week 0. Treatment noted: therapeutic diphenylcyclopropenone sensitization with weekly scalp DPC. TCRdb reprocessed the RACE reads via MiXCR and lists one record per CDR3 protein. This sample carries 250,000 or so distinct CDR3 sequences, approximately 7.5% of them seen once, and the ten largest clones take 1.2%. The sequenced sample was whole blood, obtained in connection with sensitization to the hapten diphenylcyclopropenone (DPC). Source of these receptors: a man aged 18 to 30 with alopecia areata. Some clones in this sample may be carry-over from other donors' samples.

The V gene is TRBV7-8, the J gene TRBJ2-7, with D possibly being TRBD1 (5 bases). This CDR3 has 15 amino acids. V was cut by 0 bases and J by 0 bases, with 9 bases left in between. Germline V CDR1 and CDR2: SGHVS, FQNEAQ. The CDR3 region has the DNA TGTGCCAGCAGCTTAGCCGGGCAGGGCTCCTACGAGCAGTACGTC. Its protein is CASSLAGQGSYEQYV.

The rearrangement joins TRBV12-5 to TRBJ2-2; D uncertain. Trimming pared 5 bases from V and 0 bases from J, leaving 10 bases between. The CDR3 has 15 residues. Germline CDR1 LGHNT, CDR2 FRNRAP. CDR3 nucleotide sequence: TGTGCTAGTGGTCGTTACAGATCGAACACCGGGGAGCTGTTTTTT. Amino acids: CASGRYRSNTGELFF.

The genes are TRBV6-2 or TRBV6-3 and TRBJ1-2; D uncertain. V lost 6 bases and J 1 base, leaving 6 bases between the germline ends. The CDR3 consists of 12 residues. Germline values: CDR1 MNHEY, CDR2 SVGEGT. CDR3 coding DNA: TGTGCCAGCAGAGACAATAACTATGGCTACACCTTC. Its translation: CASRDNNYGYTF.